Following are 3 T cell receptor beta chains from one sample sequenced in a study of human T cells and chemical hapten exposure. TCRdb recomputed calls from the RACE reads with MiXCR, one row per CDR3 protein. The sample shows under 50,000 distinct CDR3 sequences, 7.6% of them seen only once. As for time point: pre-sensitization, week 0. Treatment in this sample: therapeutic diphenylcyclopropenone sensitization with weekly scalp DPC. The sample here was whole blood, taken in connection with sensitization to the hapten diphenylcyclopropenone (DPC). These receptors were taken from a woman aged 45-60 years with alopecia areata. Some clones in this sample may be carry-over from other donors' samples.

The chain has TRBV29-1 and TRBJ2-4, with D possibly being TRBD1 or TRBD2 (5 bases each). This CDR3 has 11 amino acids. The V end lost 7 bases, the J end lost 12 bases, and 16 bases lay between the germline ends. Germline loops: CDR1 SQVTM, CDR2 ANQGSEA. This CDR3 is CSAGDRGSQYF. DNA of the CDR3: TGCAGCGCTGGGGACCGGGGAAGTCAGTACTTC.

The table lists this clonotype with a few counts. The chain recombines TRBV9 with TRBJ2-2; D tentatively fits TRBD1 or TRBD2 (6 bases each). V shed 5 bases and J shed 6 bases, with 11 bases lying between them. The CDR3 has 13 residues. Germline V CDR1 and CDR2: SGDLS, YYNGEE. CDR3 nucleotides: TGTGCCAGCAGTTACCGGGGGCCCGGGGAGCTGTTTTTT. Encoded protein: CASSYRGPGELFF.

This clonotype occurred many times. The chain links TRBV12-3 or TRBV12-4 to TRBJ2-6; TRBD2 might be the D (5 bases). The CDR3 is made up of 19 amino acids. V was trimmed by 5 bases and J by 2 bases, leaving 22 bases between them. The CDR3: CASSRTEWISRAGANVLTF. CDR3 coding DNA: TGTGCCAGCAGTAGGACTGAATGGATCTCAAGAGCTGGGGCCAACGTCCTGACTTTC.